Below, 9 T cell receptor beta chains from the same sample are listed, as sequenced in a study of post-analysis software for immune sequencing data. These TCRs are of unknown antigen specificity. The study's findings and limits: Comparison of patients with controls showed about 5 TRBV segments more frequent in patients, TRBV5-6, TRBV5-1 and TRBV20-1 among them.

The authors incorporated unique molecular identifiers into the TCR beta cDNA libraries. TCRdb reprocessed the PCR reads via MiXCR and lists one record per CDR3 protein. The sample shows about 680,000 distinct CDR3 sequences, around 64% of them seen only once. Source material: blood. The receptors were sampled from a girl aged 2-10 years with multiple sclerosis.

The J gene is TRBJ2-2, the V gene TRBV12-3 or TRBV12-4; 15 bases are shared with TRBD2. J was trimmed by 3 bases and V by 5 bases; bases with no gene match: 13. CDR3 length equals 20 residues. The CDR3 nucleotides read TGTGCCAGCAGTCCACGGGGACTAGCGGGAGGAAAGGGCGACACCGGGGAGCTGTTTTTT. As protein: CASSPRGLAGGKGDTGELFF.

The V and J genes are TRBV11-2 and TRBJ2-7, with 7 bases matching TRBD1. Germline V gene lookup returns CDR1 SGHAT and CDR2 FQNNGV. Trimming at V came to 5 bases and at J to 6 bases, leaving 7 bases not matched to a gene. The CDR3 is 13 amino acids. The CDR3 sequence: CASSIRTGGEQYF. Written as DNA, the CDR3 is TGTGCCAGCAGCATAAGGACAGGCGGCGAGCAGTACTTC.

The chain carries TRBV6-5 and TRBJ2-2, with 11 positions matching TRBD2. Germline CDR1 is MNHEY and CDR2 is SVGAGI. The CDR3 has 18 residues. Trimming cost V 4 bases and J 1 base; bases outside gene matches: 8. The chain's CDR3 is CASSFLASGRWNTGELFF. The CDR3 DNA reads TGTGCCAGCAGTTTTTTGGCTAGCGGGAGGTGGAACACCGGGGAGCTGTTTTTT.

Only a few counts were recorded for this clonotype. The chain couples TRBV5-1 to TRBJ2-5; 7 nucleotides match TRBD2. V shed 1 base and J 1 base; nucleotides not matched to a gene: 7. The CDR3 extends over 16 amino acids. Germline CDR1 and CDR2: SGHRS and YFSETQ. The CDR3 is CASSLRSGAFQETQYF. Written as DNA, the CDR3 is TGCGCCAGCAGCTTGCGGAGCGGGGCATTCCAAGAGACCCAGTACTTC.

The rearrangement links TRBV12-3 or TRBV12-4 to TRBJ2-1; 10 positions agree with TRBD1. V dropped 6 bases and J dropped 15; count of bases not matched to a gene: 8. CDR3 length: 12 amino acids. CDR3 sequence: CASSHGGQGPFF. The CDR3 region has the DNA TGTGCCAGCAGCCACGGGGGACAGGGGCCGTTCTTC.

This clonotype was recorded only once. The CDR3 DNA reads TGCGCCAGCAGCCAAGGGGGAACTTCACAAGAGACCCAGTACTTC. It specifies CASSQGGTSQETQYF. The V gene is TRBV4-3, the J gene TRBJ2-5; D is undetermined. Between the trimmed V and J ends, which lost 1 base and 2 bases, there was a span of 11 bases. The germline CDR1 and CDR2 sequences are LGHNA and YSLEER. The CDR3 totals 15 residues.

The V gene is TRBV6-2 or TRBV6-3, the J gene TRBJ2-1, with 8 bases that match TRBD2. J lost 11 bases, V lost 5 bases, and 11 bases had no gene match. Germline V gene data show CDR1 as MNHEY and CDR2 as SVGEGT. The CDR3 extends over 14 amino acids. The CDR3 nucleotides read TGTGCCAGCAGTCCGACCGGACTAGCTCGACAGCAGTTCTTC. Its translation: CASSPTGLARQQFF.

This clonotype has just one count. The chain recombines TRBV2 with TRBJ2-7, with a tentative D call TRBD1 (6 bases). Germline loops: CDR1 SNHLY, CDR2 FYNNEI. The V end lost 2 bases, the J end lost 2 bases, and 16 bases lay between the germline ends. This CDR3 has 16 residues. The CDR3 spells CASSERDTRSTYEQYF. In DNA form, the CDR3 reads TGTGCCAGCAGTGAAAGGGACACTCGAAGCACCTACGAGCAGTACTTC.

Comment on this clonotype: One end of the junction is discordant with germline, which a read error may explain. The chain couples TRBV29-1 to TRBJ2-3; 10 bases align to TRBD1. Germline V CDR1 and CDR2: SQVTM, ANQGSEA. The CDR3 is made up of 15 amino acids. DNA of the CDR3: TGCAGCGGGGGACAGGGGACGAGGCTCACAGACACGCAGTATTTT. Translating gives CSGGQGTRLTDTQYF.